One and the same sample provided the 22 T cell receptor beta chains below, sequenced in a study of metastatic and nonmetastatic thyroid tumors (TCRdb year 2020). No patient had received any treatment before thyroid surgery. Library preparation used PCR. The data were produced on an Illumina HiSeq 4000. TCRdb trimmed the raw reads at Q25, called clones with MiXCR and kept productive beta chains. Here the sample has roughly 40,000 clones; approximately 17% occur a single time. Roughly 13% of the sample goes to the ten largest clones. The sample taken for sequencing was tumor tissue. These receptors were taken from a female donor with papillary thyroid cancer or a benign thyroid nodule (not recorded which). Some clones in this sample may be carry-over from other donors' samples.

At least ten counts were recorded for this clone. The rearrangement joins TRBV25-1 to TRBJ2-7; TRBD1 matches 8 bases. Germline loops: CDR1 MGHDK, CDR2 SYGVNS. Trimming cost V 2 bases and J 6 bases; bases outside gene matches: 12. CDR3 length: 16 amino acids. In nucleotides, the CDR3 is TGTGCCAGCAGTGAAGGTTTCGGGACAGGCCTTGTCGAGCAGTACTTC. Amino acid sequence: CASSEGFGTGLVEQYF.

The table lists this clone with many counts. The chain recombines TRBV10-3 with TRBJ1-1; weak D call: TRBD1 (6 bases). CDR1 is ENHRY, CDR2 SYGVKD, per germline. The CDR3 extends over 14 amino acids. The V end lost 6 bases, the J end lost 5 bases, and 16 bases lay between the germline ends. The CDR3 DNA is TGTGCCATCAGGGGGGGGGCGGGATGGACTGAAGCTTTCTTT. This translates into CAIRGGAGWTEAFF.

The table lists this clone with many counts. This chain links TRBV28 with TRBJ2-2, with D possibly matching TRBD1 (6 bases). The CDR3 spans 13 residues. V was shortened by 7 bases and J by 4 bases, with 10 bases between the two germline ends. The V gene's germline CDR1 is MDHEN and CDR2 SYDVKM. DNA for the CDR3: TGTGCCAGCAAACAGGGTGTCACCGGGGAGCTGTTTTTT. Translation: CASKQGVTGELFF.

The sample holds many counts of this clone. The rearrangement links TRBV20-1 to TRBJ2-3; a weak D match, TRBD2 (5 bases). Trimming shortened V by 4 bases and J by 6 bases, and 17 bases separated the two germline ends. Germline CDR1 reads DFQATT; CDR2 reads SNEGSKA (reference sequence). This CDR3 has 14 residues. CDR3 in DNA: TGCAGTGCTACCCGGCGGGCGAACCTGGATACGCAGTATTTT. It yields the protein CSATRRANLDTQYF.

This clone has a count of ten or more. Other DNA sequences in this specimen translate into the identical CDR3. This chain links TRBV15 with TRBJ2-1; D is possibly TRBD1 (5 bases). CDR1 is LNHNV, CDR2 YYDKDF, per germline (reference sequence). With 1 base removed from V and 4 bases from J, the gap between germline ends came to 14 bases. This CDR3 region has 16 residues. CDR3 loop: CATSRAPGRDYNEQFF. CDR3 nucleotides: TGTGCCACCAGCAGAGCCCCGGGCAGGGATTACAATGAGCAGTTCTTC.

The genes are TRBV19 and TRBJ1-6; D possibly corresponds to TRBD1 (5 bases). The CDR3 sequence is 18 residues long. Trimming stripped 2 bases from V and 0 bases from J, with 14 bases between. CDR1 and CDR2 (germline): LNHDA, SQIVND (reference sequence). In DNA form, the CDR3 reads TGTGCCAGTAGTATATCATGGGGGGAATACTCCTATAATTCACCCCTCCACTTT. Residues: CASSISWGEYSYNSPLHF. The full variable domain, in which reference TRBV19 and TRBJ1-6 provide the parts outside the CDR3, is DGGITQSPKYLFRKEGQNVTLSCEQNLNHDAMYWYRQDPGQGLRLIYYSQIVNDFQKGDIAEGYSVSREKKESFPLTVTSAQKNPTAFYLCASSISWGEYSYNSPLHFGNGTRLTVT.

V gene TRBV11-1 combines with J gene TRBJ2-7; 7 bases are shared with TRBD2. Trimming removed 5 bases from V and 3 bases from J; junction bases left unmatched: 13. Per the germline V gene, CDR1 is SGHAT and CDR2 is FQDESV (reference sequence). This CDR3 has 16 amino acids. The CDR3: CASSPQGSSSGYEQYF. In DNA, the CDR3 is TGTGCCAGCAGCCCCCAGGGCTCTTCTAGCGGCTACGAGCAGTACTTC.

As to this clone: Possible read error: a much larger clone is one base away. The chain has TRBV20-1 and TRBJ2-1, with 7 positions matching TRBD2. The CDR3 totals 13 residues. Germline V gene data show CDR1 as DFQATT and CDR2 as SNEGSKA (reference sequence). CDR3 sequence reads: CSASSSLSGEQLF. The CDR3 bases are TGCAGTGCTAGTTCTTCCTTAAGCGGGGAACAGCTCTTC.

This clone was counted many times. The chain couples TRBV28 to TRBJ2-1; TRBD2 aligns across 8 bases. J gave up 5 bases and V 4 bases, and 10 bases lay outside the gene matches. This CDR3 region has 16 residues. The germline CDR1 and CDR2 sequences are MDHEN and SYDVKM. CDR3 DNA: TGTGCCAGCAGTTCGCCGGGACTAGTGAACAACAATGAGCAGTTCTTC. Translated: CASSSPGLVNNNEQFF.

Within the sample, this clone is medium-sized (0.01 to 0.1%). This chain connects TRBV7-9 to TRBJ1-1, with D unresolved. Germline V gives CDR1 SEHNR, CDR2 FQNEAQ (reference sequence). Trimming removed 2 bases at V and 0 bases at J, with 4 bases between. CDR3 length: 13 amino acids. The CDR3 bases are TGTGCCAGCAGCTTATCAGTGAACACTGAAGCTTTCTTT. Translating gives CASSLSVNTEAFF.

The chain links TRBV28 to TRBJ1-1; D remains ambiguous. The germline V gene has CDR1 MDHEN and CDR2 SYDVKM. Trimming shortened V by 8 bases and J by 0 bases, and 19 bases separated the two germline ends. CDR3 length: 16 residues. The CDR3 region has the DNA TGTGCCAGCGACACCCCGGGGTGGGTACTGAACACTGAAGCTTTCTTT. Protein product: CASDTPGWVLNTEAFF.

As regards this clone: This may stem from a read error, because a much larger clone lies one nucleotide away. The chain uses TRBV25-1 and TRBJ1-1; a weak D match, TRBD1 (5 bases). The CDR3 consists of 13 residues. The germline V gene has CDR1 MGHDK and CDR2 SYGVNS. Trimming pared 6 bases from V and 3 bases from J, leaving 11 bases between. As DNA, the CDR3 is TGTGCCAGCAGCGCGGGCAGGGACACTGAAGCTTTCTTT. Translated, it gives CASSAGRDTEAFF.

This clone is medium-sized within its sample. The chain employs TRBV2 and TRBJ2-7, with D tentatively TRBD1 (5 bases). Between the trimmed V and J ends, which lost 2 bases and 3 bases, there was a span of 5 bases. Germline CDR1 is SNHLY and CDR2 is FYNNEI. The CDR3 has 12 amino acids. The CDR3 is CASSEQGYEQYF. The CDR3 DNA is TGTGCCAGCAGTGAACAGGGCTACGAGCAGTACTTC.

This clone was seen at least ten times. The rearrangement joins TRBV28 to TRBJ2-7; 8 nucleotides line up with TRBD1. In germline, CDR1 is MDHEN, CDR2 SYDVKM. V lost 4 bases and J lost 5; bases outside the gene matches: 7. CDR3 length: 14 residues. The CDR3, as DNA: TGTGCCAGCAGTTCCCCCGGACAGGGCAACGAGCAGTACTTC. Protein: CASSSPGQGNEQYF.

This clone was counted between two and nine times. The CDR3 nucleotides read TGTGCCAGCAGTTTAACACGAGCTGGGTCCTACGAGCAGTACTTC. It is translated as CASSLTRAGSYEQYF. The chain links TRBV27 to TRBJ2-7; no firm D call. The CDR3 has 15 residues. Germline CDR1 reads MNHEY; CDR2 reads SMNVEV (reference sequence). V was trimmed by 2 bases and J by 1 base, leaving 12 bases between them.

Regarding this clone: Sequence at one end of the junction differs from germline and may be a read error. This chain uses TRBV24-1 with TRBJ2-2, with D unclear. The CDR3 covers 11 residues. Germline V gene data show CDR1 as KGHDR and CDR2 as SFDVKD. This CDR3 is CATTDLWELFF. CDR3 nucleotide sequence: TGTGCCACCACTGATTTGTGGGAGCTGTTTTTT.

This clone showed up many times. The chain combines TRBV6-1 with TRBJ1-5; D gene uncertain. V lost 3 bases and J lost 0, with 12 bases in between. This CDR3 contains 16 residues. Germline CDR1 MNHNS, CDR2 SASEGT. The CDR3 DNA reads TGTGCCAGCAGTGATTGGGCAGTAAATAGCAATCAGCCCCAGCATTTT. Protein: CASSDWAVNSNQPQHF.

This clone was seen many times. The J gene is TRBJ1-5, the V gene TRBV6-2 or TRBV6-3, with no clear D. This CDR3 has 14 residues. The V and J ends lost 2 bases and 0 bases respectively, with 5 bases between them. Germline lookup yields CDR1 MNHEY and CDR2 SVGEGT. CDR3 in DNA: TGTGCCAGCAGTTACATCAGTAGCAATCAGCCCCAGCATTTT. This codes for CASSYISSNQPQHF.

This clone was observed many times. This chain joins TRBV5-1 and TRBJ2-3; no clear D. Germline CDR1 SGHRS, CDR2 YFSETQ. The V and J ends lost 5 bases and 5 bases respectively, with 12 bases between them. The CDR3 has 13 amino acids. In DNA, the CDR3 is TGCGCCAGCAGTCAAAATCCGGGAGATACGCAGTATTTT. Amino acid sequence: CASSQNPGDTQYF. Looking up the rest from reference TRBV5-1 and TRBJ2-3 gives the full variable domain: KAGVTQTPRYLIKTRGQQVTLSCSPISGHRSVSWYQQTPGQGLQFLFEYFSETQRNKGNFPGRFSGRQFSNSRSEMNVSTLELGDSALYLCASSQNPGDTQYFGPGTRLTVL.

This clone has just a few counts. An end of the junction does not agree with germline; a read error may underlie this. For the CDR3, the DNA is TGCGCCAGCAGTTGGACCTCCTACAATGAGCAGTTCTTC. Amino acid sequence: CASSWTSYNEQFF. V usage is TRBV2 and J usage is TRBJ2-1; D unclear. Germline CDR1 SNHLY, CDR2 FYNNEI. This CDR3 contains 13 residues.

This chain joins TRBV28 and TRBJ1-5; TRBD1 agrees at 9 bases. The V segment lost 6 bases and the J segment 3 bases; nucleotides outside the gene matches: 9. This CDR3 is built from 16 residues. Germline-derived CDR1 and CDR2 are MDHEN and SYDVKM. CDR3 nucleotides: TGTGCCAGCAGCCAAGGAGGGACAGGGCTCAATCAGCCCCAGCATTTT. This encodes CASSQGGTGLNQPQHF.

This clone was seen a handful of times. The chain employs TRBV6-2 or TRBV6-3 and TRBJ1-2; TRBD1 agrees at 8 bases. Trimming took 0 bases from V and 2 from J; bases not matched to a gene: 8. Germline-derived CDR1 and CDR2 are MNHEY and SVGEGT. The CDR3 contains 17 residues. The CDR3 DNA reads as TGTGCCAGCAGTTACTCACCTATGGACAGGGACAACTATGGCTACACCTTC. This codes for CASSYSPMDRDNYGYTF.